This TCR delta chain was retrieved from a study of gamma-delta T cells after stem cell transplantation. V gave up 2 bases and J gave up 2 bases; unmatched junction bases: 18. CDR1 is GEAIGNYY and CDR2 is EKD in the germline V gene. The length of the CDR3 is 19 residues. This clone was detected only a few times. TCRdb's protein, taken from a much larger clone, differs from this DNA's translation at residue 8, likely owing to a read error; the protein displayed comes from the DNA. TCRdb re-called the RT-PCR reads using CATT. This sample has about 2,800 delta-chain clones, with about 3.4% found just once.

The source material was gamma-delta T cells. The chain uses TRDV2 and TRDJ1, with 8 positions matching TRDD3. This receptor was taken from a human donor. It is not recorded whose cells these are; they may come from a transplant donor. This chain's CDR3 is CACDILLRDTRSRTDKLIF. The DNA for the CDR3 is TGTGCCTGTGACATACTACTGAGGGATACGCGAAGTCGGACCGATAAACTCATCTTT.